The 4 T cell receptor beta chains listed next were all sequenced from one sample in a study of post-analysis software for immune sequencing data. Study observations and caveats: Relative to controls, patients had several TRBV segments at higher frequency, with TRBV5-6, TRBV5-1 and TRBV20-1 among these.

Carried by the TCR beta cDNA libraries were unique molecular identifiers. TCRdb reprocessed the PCR reads via MiXCR and lists one record per CDR3 protein. The sample has about 260,000 distinct CDR3 sequences, 30% to 45% seen once. These receptors have no known antigen. The sample taken for sequencing was blood. These receptors all stem from a girl between 10 and 17 years old with multiple sclerosis.

J is TRBJ2-7 and V is TRBV12-3 or TRBV12-4; 11 nucleotides match TRBD2. Trimming at V came to 6 bases and at J to 0 bases, leaving 10 bases not matched to a gene. This CDR3 has 17 residues. The DNA for the CDR3 is TGTGCCAGCAGGGAAAATCCCGGACTAGCGGGCTCCTACGAGCAGTACTTC. It is translated as CASRENPGLAGSYEQYF.

Remarks on this clonotype: A single base separates this from a much larger clone, so it may be a read error. The rearrangement uses TRBV20-1 and TRBJ2-6, with 9 bases fitting TRBD1. This CDR3 is built from 16 residues. CDR1 is DFQATT and CDR2 is SNEGSKA in the germline V gene (reference sequence). CDR3: CSARGQGYSGADVLTF. The DNA of the CDR3 is TGCAGTGCTAGGGGACAGGGTTACTCTGGGGCCGACGTCCTGACTTTC.

At least ten counts were recorded for this clonotype. The V call is TRBV7-2, the J call TRBJ2-5; tentatively, D is TRBD2 (5 bases). Germline V gene data show CDR1 as SGHTA and CDR2 as FQGNSA. CDR3 length: 13 amino acids. V was trimmed by 3 bases and J by 5 bases, leaving 10 bases between them. Here the CDR3 reads CASSFGEMETQYF. The CDR3 coding sequence is TGTGCCAGCAGCTTTGGGGAGATGGAGACCCAGTACTTC.

This clonotype was recorded at least ten times. CDR3 nucleotides: TGTGCCAGCAGTTACCACACGTCGGGCACCTATAATTCACCCCTCCACTTT. Translation: CASSYHTSGTYNSPLHF. V usage is TRBV6-5 and J usage is TRBJ1-6; D call uncertain. V was pared by 2 bases and J by 2 bases, with 13 bases between. The CDR3 contains 17 residues. Germline V gene sequence: CDR1 MNHEY, CDR2 SVGAGI.